Shown below are 27 T cell receptor beta chains from a single sample sequenced in a study of shared clonotypes between healthy human individuals. Naive-designated CD8 cells lacked CD45RO, were positively enriched for CCR7, and omitted terminally differentiated effector memory CD45RA+ cells. The data were produced by immunoSEQ multiplex PCR, yet TCRdb's version contains in-frame clones alone and is incomplete. The table shows roughly 2,000,000 clones, with around 95% occurring only once. The sequencing sample was made of naive CD8+ T cells from PBMCs. These receptors all come from a man younger than 35 in good health. Some clones in this sample may be carry-over from other donors' samples.

This chain connects TRBV19 to TRBJ1-2; the match to TRBD1 covers 10 bases. The CDR3 is made up of 15 amino acids. Germline trimming cut 4 bases from V and 4 bases from J; bases unmatched to any gene: 6. The V gene's germline CDR1 is LNHDA and CDR2 SQIVND (reference sequence). In DNA form, the CDR3 reads TGTGCCAGTAGTACCAAGACAGGGGGCGCCTATGGCTACACCTTC. Amino acid sequence: CASSTKTGGAYGYTF.

CDR3 region: CASSTRPGHNQPQHF. The CDR3 DNA sequence: TGCGCCAGCAGCACAAGACCGGGACACAATCAGCCCCAGCATTTT. The chain is built from TRBV5-1 and TRBJ1-5, with D possibly TRBD1 on 6 matching bases. Germline V gives CDR1 SGHRS, CDR2 YFSETQ. V was pared by 4 bases and J by 3 bases, with 14 bases between. The CDR3 loop spans 15 amino acids.

The chain recombines TRBV27 with TRBJ2-7, with a weak D call TRBD2 (5 bases). Trimming took 5 bases from V and 2 from J, leaving 19 bases between them. Germline CDR1 and CDR2: MNHEY and SMNVEV (reference sequence). The CDR3 is 16 residues long. The CDR3 reads CASSRGAGAGAYEQYF. The DNA of the CDR3 is TGTGCCAGCAGTAGAGGTGCGGGCGCCGGAGCCTACGAGCAGTACTTC.

The rearrangement links TRBV7-9 to TRBJ1-1, with a possible D match to TRBD1 (5 bases). V was cut by 1 base and J by 3 bases, with 9 bases left in between. Germline CDR1 and CDR2: SEHNR and FQNEAQ (reference sequence). This CDR3 region has 14 residues. The CDR3 nucleotides read TGTGCCAGCAGCTTAGGGGACCGTTACACTGAAGCTTTCTTT. Its translation: CASSLGDRYTEAFF.

The count of this clone is one. This rearrangement joins TRBV27 to TRBJ2-7; 9 bases agree with TRBD1. This CDR3 is 15 amino acids long. Germline V lookup: CDR1 MNHEY, CDR2 SMNVEV (reference sequence). Losses at the gene ends were 8 bases for V and 1 base for J; bases not matched to a gene: 9. DNA for the CDR3: TGTGCCAGCCGCCTCGGGACAGGGAAGTCCTACGAGCAGTACTTC. Amino acid sequence: CASRLGTGKSYEQYF.

The chain carries TRBV18 and TRBJ2-1, with D maybe TRBD2 (6 bases). V shed 3 bases and J shed 1 base, with 13 bases lying between them. CDR3 size: 16 residues. Germline loops: CDR1 KGHSH, CDR2 LQKENI. This CDR3 is CASSPRTSPSYNEQFF. CDR3 nucleotides: TGTGCCAGCTCACCTCGAACTAGCCCGTCCTACAATGAGCAGTTCTTC.

The chain uses TRBV27 and TRBJ2-7; 7 bases fit TRBD2. Trimming removed 7 bases from V and 6 bases from J; junction bases left unmatched: 15. The CDR3 runs 15 residues. Germline CDR1 MNHEY, CDR2 SMNVEV (reference sequence). The CDR3 sequence: CASTRAGNIPGEQYF. CDR3 nucleotides: TGTGCCAGCACAAGAGCGGGGAACATACCGGGCGAGCAGTACTTC.

The chain joins TRBV28 to TRBJ1-5; tentatively, D is TRBD1 (6 bases). Per germline, CDR1 MDHEN and CDR2 SYDVKM. The V end was cut by 2 bases, the J end by 0 bases, with 23 bases between. The CDR3 runs 20 residues. The CDR3 nucleotides are TGTGCCAGCAGTTTACTCCCCCGACAGGAAAGGGGGTATAGCAATCAGCCCCAGCATTTT. Encoded protein: CASSLLPRQERGYSNQPQHF.

The rearrangement joins TRBV5-1 to TRBJ2-7; D is undetermined. Between the trimmed V and J ends, which lost 4 bases and 0 bases, there was a span of 20 bases. Germline CDR1 SGHRS, CDR2 YFSETQ. This CDR3 has 17 amino acids. The CDR3 region is CASSTRLEGISSYEQYF. CDR3 nucleotides: TGCGCCAGCAGCACCAGGTTGGAAGGGATTAGCTCCTACGAGCAGTACTTC.

This chain connects TRBV5-1 to TRBJ2-7; possibly TRBD2 for D (6 bases). Trimming took 2 bases from V and 2 from J, leaving 11 bases between them. The CDR3 loop spans 14 amino acids. Germline V gene data show CDR1 as SGHRS and CDR2 as YFSETQ. The CDR3 DNA reads TGCGCCAGCAGCTTAGCACTAGCTACCTACGAGCAGTACTTC. Amino acids: CASSLALATYEQYF.

This clone is a singleton in its sample. This chain uses TRBV4-2 with TRBJ1-3, with D maybe TRBD1 (5 bases). Trimming removed 0 bases at V and 0 bases at J, with 15 bases between. The CDR3 contains 18 residues. Germline CDR1 reads LGHNA; CDR2 reads YNFKEQ. The DNA for the CDR3 is TGTGCCAGCAGCCAAGAGCTACAGGTCCCAAGCTCTGGAAACACCATATATTTT. Translating it yields CASSQELQVPSSGNTIYF.

The rearrangement joins TRBV6-6 to TRBJ2-7; TRBD1 agrees at 9 bases. CDR1 and CDR2 (germline): MNHNY, SVGAGI (reference sequence). The CDR3 is 15 amino acids. V gave up 7 bases and J gave up 3 bases; unmatched junction bases: 10. The CDR3 DNA sequence: TGTGCCAGCACTCTAGGCGGGACAGGGTTCTACGAGCAGTACTTC. Its protein product is CASTLGGTGFYEQYF.

This chain uses TRBV2 with TRBJ2-1; unclear D gene. Trimming took off 2 bases at V and 1 base at J, with 12 bases between the two ends. CDR3 length: 16 amino acids. Per the germline V gene, CDR1 is SNHLY and CDR2 is FYNNEI. CDR3 DNA: TGTGCCAGCAGTGAACTGGGGTTGGGTTCCTACAATGAGCAGTTCTTC. This sequence encodes CASSELGLGSYNEQFF.

The CDR3 loop reads CASSVDRGRATGELFF. As DNA, the CDR3 is TGTGCCAGCAGCGTAGACAGGGGTCGGGCCACCGGGGAGCTGTTTTTT. V and J are TRBV9 and TRBJ2-2; TRBD1 matches 7 bases. The V gene's germline CDR1 is SGDLS and CDR2 YYNGEE. V lost 0 bases to trimming and J lost 4 bases; unmatched junction nucleotides: 6. This CDR3 comprises 16 residues.

The chain combines TRBV7-9 with TRBJ2-7; TRBD1 aligns across 7 bases. Germline V lookup: CDR1 SEHNR, CDR2 FQNEAQ (reference sequence). The V gene end was trimmed by 5 bases and the J gene end by 0 bases; junction bases not matched to a gene: 7. This CDR3 region has 15 residues. Written as DNA, the CDR3 is TGTGCCAGCAGCCAAACAGGGGCTACCTCCTACGAGCAGTACTTC. The encoded protein is CASSQTGATSYEQYF.

In DNA, the CDR3 is TGTGCCTGGAGTGTGATTTCTAGCGGGATCATCTATGAGCAGTTCTTC. The encoded protein is CAWSVISSGIIYEQFF. This chain connects TRBV30 to TRBJ2-1; TRBD2 matches at 9 bases. Germline loops: CDR1 GTSNPN, CDR2 SVGIG (reference sequence). The CDR3 totals 16 residues. V shed 0 bases and J 8 bases; nucleotides not matched to a gene: 11. Complete variable domain (other parts from reference TRBV30 and TRBJ2-1): SQTIHQWPATLVQPVGSPLSLECTVEGTSNPNLYWYRQAAGRGLQLLFYSVGIGQISSEVPQNLSASRPQDRQFILSSKKLLLSDSGFYLCAWSVISSGIIYEQFFGPGTRLTVL.

The chain uses TRBV30 and TRBJ1-1, with 8 bases aligning to TRBD1. This CDR3 is 15 amino acids long. The V and J ends lost 2 bases and 5 bases, in that order; junction bases with no gene match: 10. Germline lookup yields CDR1 GTSNPN and CDR2 SVGIG (reference sequence). The CDR3 nucleotides read TGTGCCTGGAGTCCCTCGGACAGGGCGGGAACTGAAGCTTTCTTT. Encoded protein: CAWSPSDRAGTEAFF.

This sequence joins TRBV19 and TRBJ1-3, with D uncertain. CDR1 is LNHDA, CDR2 SQIVND, per germline (reference sequence). This CDR3 is built from 13 residues. V lost 10 bases, J lost 0 bases, and 10 bases lay in between. The CDR3 DNA follows: TGTGCCACCCGGACGGCCTCTGGAAACACCATATATTTT. Amino acid sequence: CATRTASGNTIYF.

On this clone: The sample carries other DNA sequences with the same CDR3. This sequence joins TRBV5-4 and TRBJ2-1, with D tentatively TRBD2 (6 bases). Germline loops: CDR1 SGHNT, CDR2 YYREEE (reference sequence). Trimming stripped 2 bases from V and 4 bases from J, with 7 bases between. The CDR3 loop spans 13 amino acids. The CDR3 DNA reads TGTGCCAGCAGCTTCGGAGGGTACAATGAGCAGTTCTTC. Translating it yields CASSFGGYNEQFF.

The gene calls are TRBV27 and TRBJ2-7, with 8 bases fitting TRBD1. CDR1 is MNHEY, CDR2 SMNVEV, per germline (reference sequence). Trimming removed 5 bases from V and 4 bases from J; junction bases left unmatched: 16. CDR3 length: 17 residues. DNA of the CDR3: TGTGCCAGCAGTCCCTTGGGTAATATAGGACAGGGATACGAGCAGTACTTC. Protein sequence: CASSPLGNIGQGYEQYF.

The rearrangement uses TRBV7-2 and TRBJ2-5, with TRBD1 matching 8 bases. CDR3 length: 16 amino acids. Germline trimming cut 1 base from V and 5 bases from J; bases unmatched to any gene: 9. Germline CDR1 is SGHTA and CDR2 is FQGNSA. CDR3: CASSLDWAGGLETQYF. CDR3 DNA: TGTGCCAGCAGCTTAGATTGGGCAGGGGGCCTGGAGACCCAGTACTTC.

The chain uses TRBV2 and TRBJ2-7, with TRBD1 identical over 7 bases. V dropped 0 bases and J dropped 2; count of bases not matched to a gene: 7. Germline lookup yields CDR1 SNHLY and CDR2 FYNNEI. The CDR3 extends over 16 amino acids. The CDR3 DNA follows: TGTGCCAGCAGTGAAGCAATCACAGGGGCCGCCTACGAGCAGTACTTC. This translates into CASSEAITGAAYEQYF.

This rearrangement joins TRBV7-8 to TRBJ2-1; 13 positions agree with TRBD2. Germline CDR1 reads SGHVS; CDR2 reads FQNEAQ. The CDR3 contains 15 residues. V trimming: 5 bases; J trimming: 9 bases; junction bases outside the gene matches: 7. The CDR3: CASSVLAGGLGEQFF. The CDR3 DNA follows: TGTGCCAGCAGCGTACTAGCGGGAGGGTTGGGTGAGCAGTTCTTC.

The rearrangement uses TRBV28 and TRBJ2-7; weak D call: TRBD2 (7 bases). V lost 6 bases and J 3 bases, leaving 15 bases between the germline ends. The CDR3 runs to 14 residues. Germline CDR1 and CDR2: MDHEN and SYDVKM. The CDR3 here is CASSWGGAYYEQYF. CDR3 DNA sequence: TGTGCCAGCAGCTGGGGGGGGGCCTACTACGAGCAGTACTTC.

The chain combines TRBV19 with TRBJ2-1; maybe TRBD1 (5 bases). V lost 5 bases to trimming and J lost 2 bases, with 7 bases between them. The germline V gene has CDR1 LNHDA and CDR2 SQIVND (reference sequence). The CDR3 loop spans 13 amino acids. CDR3: CASSETAYNEQFF. The CDR3 bases are TGTGCCAGTAGTGAGACAGCCTACAATGAGCAGTTCTTC.

The chain is built from TRBV7-6 and TRBJ2-7, with 7 nucleotides matching TRBD1. The CDR3 runs 14 residues. With 5 bases clipped from V and 2 bases from J, the junction kept 6 bases outside the gene matches. From germline, CDR1 is SGHVS and CDR2 FNYEAQ. The CDR3 loop reads CASSLGTATYEQYF. The CDR3 region has the DNA TGTGCCAGCAGCCTCGGGACAGCAACCTACGAGCAGTACTTC.

V gene TRBV10-1 combines with J gene TRBJ2-1; D may be TRBD2 (5 bases). Germline-derived CDR1 and CDR2 are WNHNN and SYGVQD (reference sequence). Between the trimmed V and J ends, which lost 11 bases and 0 bases, there was a span of 17 bases. The CDR3 runs to 15 residues. CDR3 sequence (DNA): TGCGCCCGACTTCGCCGGGGTCCCTCCTACAATGAGCAGTTCTTC. Protein sequence: CARLRRGPSYNEQFF.